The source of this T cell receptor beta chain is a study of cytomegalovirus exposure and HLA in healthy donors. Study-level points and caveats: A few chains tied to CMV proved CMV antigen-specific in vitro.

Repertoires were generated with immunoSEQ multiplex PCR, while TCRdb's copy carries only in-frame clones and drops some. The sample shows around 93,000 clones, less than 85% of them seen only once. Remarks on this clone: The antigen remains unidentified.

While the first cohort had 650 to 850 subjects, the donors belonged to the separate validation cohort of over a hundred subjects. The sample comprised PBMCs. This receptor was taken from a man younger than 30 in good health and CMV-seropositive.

The CDR3 is CSVVRQGGTWEQYF. CDR3 DNA: TGCAGCGTTGTTCGGCAAGGAGGTACGTGGGAGCAGTACTTC. The chain carries TRBV29-1 and TRBJ2-7, with TRBD2 as a possible D gene (5 bases). The V end lost 4 bases, the J end lost 7 bases, and 20 bases lay between the germline ends. CDR1 and CDR2 from the germline V gene are SQVTM and ANQGSEA. This CDR3 is 14 amino acids long.